The 8 T cell receptor beta chains below all came from one sample that was sequenced in a study of naive and memory T cell subsets. Their antigens remain unidentified. The beta constant-region primer was an equimolar mix of two oligonucleotides covering TRBC1 and TRBC2. The ligated cDNA underwent four PCR rounds using SP2 and nested alpha and beta constant-region primers. TCRdb reprocessed the UMI-ligation and nested PCR reads with MiXCR, giving one entry per CDR3 protein. The repertoire holds about 160,000 distinct CDR3 sequences, with 20% to 25% as singletons. Notes on the study in general: A few larger clonotypes appeared in naive repertoires, especially CD8, possibly memory cells re-expressing CD45RA.

Material: naive CD4+ T cells from blood. The receptors come from a human donor in good health.

This clonotype was observed a handful of times. This chain connects TRBV19 to TRBJ2-1; 7 positions match TRBD2. With 4 bases clipped from V and 9 bases from J, the junction kept 12 bases outside the gene matches. The CDR3 length is 15 residues. Germline V gene lookup returns CDR1 LNHDA and CDR2 SQIVND (reference sequence). CDR3 sequence (DNA): TGTGCCAGTAGTACCCCAGGAGCGGGGTTCGGTGAGCAGTTCTTC. As protein: CASSTPGAGFGEQFF.

This clonotype turned up a few times. The chain recombines TRBV20-1 with TRBJ1-2; no clear D. CDR1 is DFQATT, CDR2 SNEGSKA, per germline (reference sequence). With 3 bases removed from V and 5 bases from J, the gap between germline ends came to 13 bases. This CDR3 has 13 amino acids. The DNA of the CDR3 is TGCAGTGCTAGGGCAGGAGCGGTTTATGGCTACACCTTC. Protein: CSARAGAVYGYTF.

This chain links TRBV6-5 with TRBJ1-5; D not resolved. From germline, CDR1 is MNHEY and CDR2 SVGAGI. This CDR3 region has 18 residues. V lost 4 bases and J 0 bases, leaving 19 bases between the germline ends. The CDR3 region is CASSSDRPMRSSNQPQHF. CDR3 nucleotides: TGTGCCAGCAGTTCCGATCGCCCCATGAGGAGTAGCAATCAGCCCCAGCATTTT.

This clonotype turned up a few times. This rearrangement joins TRBV6-5 to TRBJ2-1; TRBD2 matches 7 bases. Unmatched junction bases numbered 25, after V lost 10 bases and J lost 7 bases. The CDR3 contains 18 residues. Germline V gene data show CDR1 as MNHEY and CDR2 as SVGAGI. CDR3 in DNA: TGTGCCACCACTGCCGGGAGGAACCCAACTCGAGGTTATAATGAGCAGTTCTTC. Translating gives CATTAGRNPTRGYNEQFF.

This clonotype was picked up a small number of times. J is TRBJ2-7 and V is TRBV4-1, with 8 bases matching TRBD1. The CDR3 sequence is 15 residues long. V was clipped by 6 bases and J by 4 bases; unmatched bases: 11. Germline V gives CDR1 MGHRA, CDR2 YSYEKL. The CDR3 DNA sequence: TGCGCCAGCAGTTCGGACAGGGCAATACCGTACGAGCAGTACTTC. Amino acids: CASSSDRAIPYEQYF.

The V and J genes are TRBV11-2 and TRBJ1-1; D remains unclear. CDR3 length equals 13 residues. Germline V gene data show CDR1 as SGHAT and CDR2 as FQNNGV. The ends were cut back, 4 bases at V and 0 bases at J, with 6 bases in the middle. The CDR3 coding sequence is TGTGCCAGCAGCTCCCAGATGAACACTGAAGCTTTCTTT. Its translation is CASSSQMNTEAFF.

There are a few counts of this clonotype. The J gene is TRBJ2-7, the V gene TRBV5-1, with 7 positions matching TRBD1. The V gene's germline CDR1 is SGHRS and CDR2 YFSETQ. Germline trimming cut 1 base from V and 0 bases from J; bases unmatched to any gene: 7. This CDR3 comprises 16 residues. In DNA, the CDR3 is TGCGCCAGCAGCTTGAGGTGGACAGGCCTCTCCTACGAGCAGTACTTC. Protein: CASSLRWTGLSYEQYF.

This clonotype showed up many times. This chain joins TRBV18 and TRBJ2-7; possible D gene TRBD2, 6 bases. CDR3 size: 13 residues. The V end lost 3 bases, the J end lost 2 bases, and 8 bases lay between the germline ends. Germline CDR1 and CDR2: KGHSH and LQKENI. CDR3 sequence reads: CASSPRETYEQYF. CDR3 sequence (DNA): TGTGCCAGCTCACCCCGGGAGACCTACGAGCAGTACTTC.